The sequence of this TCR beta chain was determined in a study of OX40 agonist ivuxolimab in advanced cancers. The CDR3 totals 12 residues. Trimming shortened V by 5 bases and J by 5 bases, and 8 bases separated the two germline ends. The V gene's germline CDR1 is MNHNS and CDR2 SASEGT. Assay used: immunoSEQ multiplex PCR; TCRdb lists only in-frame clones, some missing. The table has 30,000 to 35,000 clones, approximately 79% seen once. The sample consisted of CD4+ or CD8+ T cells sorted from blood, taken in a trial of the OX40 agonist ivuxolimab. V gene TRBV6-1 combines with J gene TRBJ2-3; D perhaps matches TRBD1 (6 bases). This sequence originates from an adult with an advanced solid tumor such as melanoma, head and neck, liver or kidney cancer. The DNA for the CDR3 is TGTGCCAGCAGTCAACAGGGAGATACGCAGTATTTT. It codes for CASSQQGDTQYF.